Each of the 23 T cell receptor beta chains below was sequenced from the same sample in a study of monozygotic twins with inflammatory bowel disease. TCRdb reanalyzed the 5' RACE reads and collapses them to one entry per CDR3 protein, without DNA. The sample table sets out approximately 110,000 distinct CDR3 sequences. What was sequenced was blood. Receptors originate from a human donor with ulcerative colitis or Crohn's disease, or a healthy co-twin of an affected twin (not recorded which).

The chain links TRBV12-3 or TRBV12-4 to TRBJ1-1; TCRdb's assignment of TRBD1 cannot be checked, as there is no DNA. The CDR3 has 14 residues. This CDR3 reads CASSPLDRNTEAFF.

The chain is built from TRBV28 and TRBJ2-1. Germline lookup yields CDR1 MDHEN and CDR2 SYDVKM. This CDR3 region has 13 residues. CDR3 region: CASSQVHYNEQFF.

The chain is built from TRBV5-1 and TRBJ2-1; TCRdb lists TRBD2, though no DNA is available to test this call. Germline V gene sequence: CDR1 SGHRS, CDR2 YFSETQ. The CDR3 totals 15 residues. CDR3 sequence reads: CASSLKAESYNEQFF.

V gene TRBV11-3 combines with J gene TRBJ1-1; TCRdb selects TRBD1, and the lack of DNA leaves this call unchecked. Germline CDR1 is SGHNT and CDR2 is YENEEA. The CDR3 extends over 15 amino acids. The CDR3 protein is CASSFARGGGAEAFF. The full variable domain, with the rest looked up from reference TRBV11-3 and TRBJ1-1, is EAGVVQSPRYKIIEKKQPVAFWCNPISGHNTLYWYLQNLGQGPELLIRYENEEAVDDSQLPKDRFSAERLKGVDSTLKIQPAELGDSAVYLCASSFARGGGAEAFFGQGTRLTVV.

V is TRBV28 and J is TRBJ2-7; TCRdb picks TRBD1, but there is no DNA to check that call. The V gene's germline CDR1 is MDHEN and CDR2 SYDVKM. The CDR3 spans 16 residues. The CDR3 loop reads CASSLSRTGKAYEQYF. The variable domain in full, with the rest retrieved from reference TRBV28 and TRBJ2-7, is DVKVTQSSRYLVKRTGEKVFLECVQDMDHENMFWYRQDPGLGLRLIYFSYDVKMKEKGDIPEGYSVSREKKERFSLILESASTNQTSMYLCASSLSRTGKAYEQYFGPGTRLTVT.

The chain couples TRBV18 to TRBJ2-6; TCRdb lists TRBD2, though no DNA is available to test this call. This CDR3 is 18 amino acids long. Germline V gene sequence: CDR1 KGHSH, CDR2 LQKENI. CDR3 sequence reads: CASSPRASGTSGANVLTF. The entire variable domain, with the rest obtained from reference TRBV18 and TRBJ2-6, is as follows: NAGVMQNPRHLVRRRGQEARLRCSPMKGHSHVYWYRQLPEEGLKFMVYLQKENIIDESGMPKERFSAEFPKEGPSILRIQQVVRGDSAAYFCASSPRASGTSGANVLTFGAGSRLTVL.

The CDR3 here is CSAPNSQGYQETQYF. The chain has TRBV20-1 and TRBJ2-5; as DNA is missing, the TRBD1 call by TCRdb cannot be tested. CDR1 is DFQATT, CDR2 SNEGSKA, per germline (reference sequence). The CDR3 sequence is 15 residues long.

This CDR3 reads CASSPSGFGTEAFF. The chain has TRBV25-1 and TRBJ1-1; TCRdb calls TRBD1, which cannot be checked without DNA. The CDR3 is made up of 14 amino acids. Germline loops: CDR1 MGHDK, CDR2 SYGVNS.

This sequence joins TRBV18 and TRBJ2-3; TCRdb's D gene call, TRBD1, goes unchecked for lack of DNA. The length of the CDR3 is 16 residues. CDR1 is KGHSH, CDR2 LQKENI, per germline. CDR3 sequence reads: CASSHFHRASTDTQYF.

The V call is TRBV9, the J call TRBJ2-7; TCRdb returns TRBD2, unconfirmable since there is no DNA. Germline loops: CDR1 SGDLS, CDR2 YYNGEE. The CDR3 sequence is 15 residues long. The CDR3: CASSSGLAGVYEQYF.

This CDR3 reads CASSLATGSPFGEAFF. This rearrangement joins TRBV5-1 to TRBJ1-1; the D gene TCRdb calls, TRBD1, cannot be checked with no DNA. The V gene's germline CDR1 is SGHRS and CDR2 YFSETQ. The CDR3 loop spans 16 amino acids.

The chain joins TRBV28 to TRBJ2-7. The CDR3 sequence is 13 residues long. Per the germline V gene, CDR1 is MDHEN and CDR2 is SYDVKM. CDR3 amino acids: CASSLYRVYEQYF.

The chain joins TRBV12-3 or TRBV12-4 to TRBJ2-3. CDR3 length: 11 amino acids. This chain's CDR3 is CASTYTDTQYF.

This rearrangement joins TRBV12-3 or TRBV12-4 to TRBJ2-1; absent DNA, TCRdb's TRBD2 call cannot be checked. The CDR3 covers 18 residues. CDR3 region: CASRGLRAGTRHYNEQFF.

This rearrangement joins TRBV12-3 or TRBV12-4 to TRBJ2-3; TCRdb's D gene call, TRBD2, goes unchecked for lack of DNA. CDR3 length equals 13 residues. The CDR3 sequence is CASGLAHTDTQYF.

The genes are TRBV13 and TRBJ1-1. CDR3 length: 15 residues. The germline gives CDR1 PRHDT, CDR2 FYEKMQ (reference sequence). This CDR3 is CASSLESASGTEAFF.

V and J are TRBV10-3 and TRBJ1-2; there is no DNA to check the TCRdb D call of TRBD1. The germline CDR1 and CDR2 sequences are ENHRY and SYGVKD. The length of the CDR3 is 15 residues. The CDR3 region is CAISQAGTEFYGYTF.

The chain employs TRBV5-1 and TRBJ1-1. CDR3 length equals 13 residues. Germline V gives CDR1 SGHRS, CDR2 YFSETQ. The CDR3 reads CASSWDSGTEAFF.

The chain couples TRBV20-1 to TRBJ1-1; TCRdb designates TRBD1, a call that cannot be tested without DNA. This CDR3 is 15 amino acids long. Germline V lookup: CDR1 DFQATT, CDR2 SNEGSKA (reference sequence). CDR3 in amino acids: CSARDPPWGPTEAFF.

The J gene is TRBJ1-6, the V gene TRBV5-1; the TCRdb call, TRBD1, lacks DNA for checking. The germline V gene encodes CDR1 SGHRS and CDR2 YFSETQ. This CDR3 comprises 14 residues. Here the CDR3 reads CASRVQGYNSPLHF. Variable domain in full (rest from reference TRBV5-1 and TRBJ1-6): KAGVTQTPRYLIKTRGQQVTLSCSPISGHRSVSWYQQTPGQGLQFLFEYFSETQRNKGNFPGRFSGRQFSNSRSEMNVSTLELGDSALYLCASRVQGYNSPLHFGNGTRLTVT.

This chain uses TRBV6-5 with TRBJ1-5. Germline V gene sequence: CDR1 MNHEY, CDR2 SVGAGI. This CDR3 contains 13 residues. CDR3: CASSYGVNQPQHF.

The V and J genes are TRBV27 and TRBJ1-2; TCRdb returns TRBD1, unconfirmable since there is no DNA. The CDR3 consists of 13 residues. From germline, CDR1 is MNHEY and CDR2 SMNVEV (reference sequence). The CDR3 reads CASSLSGGYGYTF.

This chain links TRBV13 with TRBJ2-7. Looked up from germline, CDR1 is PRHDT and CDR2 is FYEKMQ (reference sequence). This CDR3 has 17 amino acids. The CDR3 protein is CASSSRQTYTLSYEQYF.